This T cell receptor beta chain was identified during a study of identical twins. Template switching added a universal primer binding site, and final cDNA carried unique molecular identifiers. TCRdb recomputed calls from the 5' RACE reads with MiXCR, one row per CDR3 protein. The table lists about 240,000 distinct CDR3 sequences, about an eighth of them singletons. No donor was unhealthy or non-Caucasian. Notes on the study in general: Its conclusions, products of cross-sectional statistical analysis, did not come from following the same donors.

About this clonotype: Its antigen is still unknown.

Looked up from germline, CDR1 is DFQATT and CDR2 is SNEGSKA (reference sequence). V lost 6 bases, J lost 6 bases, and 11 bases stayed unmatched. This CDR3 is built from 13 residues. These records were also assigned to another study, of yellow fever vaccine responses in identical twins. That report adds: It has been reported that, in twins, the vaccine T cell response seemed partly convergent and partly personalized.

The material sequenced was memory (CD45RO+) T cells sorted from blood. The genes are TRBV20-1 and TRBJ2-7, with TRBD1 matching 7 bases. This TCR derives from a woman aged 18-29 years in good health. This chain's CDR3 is CSASEQGEGEQYF. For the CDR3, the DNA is TGCAGTGCCAGCGAGCAGGGGGAAGGCGAGCAGTACTTC.